These 30 T cell receptor beta chains were all obtained from the same sample, sequenced in a study of T cells in localized non-small cell lung cancer. Data came from immunoSEQ multiplex PCR; TCRdb stores just in-frame clones and leaves some out. The data hold about 35,000 clones, with more than 85% observed a single time. The sample was peripheral blood mononuclear cells, taken before any cancer treatment. All receptors derive from a female donor of 60 years or more with stage II lung adenocarcinoma.

The chain has TRBV5-1 and TRBJ1-1, with TRBD1 identical over 9 bases. Per germline, CDR1 SGHRS and CDR2 YFSETQ. J lost 8 bases, V lost 0 bases, and 5 bases had no gene match. The CDR3 length is 14 residues. The CDR3 sequence: CASSLVDRGSEAFF. The CDR3 nucleotides read TGCGCCAGCAGCTTGGTGGACAGGGGATCCGAAGCTTTCTTT. Combining the CDR3 with reference TRBV5-1 and TRBJ1-1 gives the whole variable domain KAGVTQTPRYLIKTRGQQVTLSCSPISGHRSVSWYQQTPGQGLQFLFEYFSETQRNKGNFPGRFSGRQFSNSRSEMNVSTLELGDSALYLCASSLVDRGSEAFFGQGTRLTVV.

The chain couples TRBV10-3 to TRBJ1-1, with D unclear. This CDR3 has 13 amino acids. The V gene's germline CDR1 is ENHRY and CDR2 SYGVKD. Trimming removed 7 bases at V and 2 bases at J, with 11 bases between. DNA of the CDR3: TGTGCCATCATGGAAGGGTCTAACACTGAAGCTTTCTTT. Its protein is CAIMEGSNTEAFF.

The rearrangement links TRBV6-1 to TRBJ2-7; TRBD1 might be the D (6 bases). The CDR3 covers 11 residues. Trimming left V 9 bases short and J 2 bases short, with 8 bases between. The V gene's germline CDR1 is MNHNS and CDR2 SASEGT. CDR3 protein: CASAGAYEQYF. CDR3 nucleotide sequence: TGTGCCAGTGCAGGGGCCTACGAGCAGTACTTC.

The chain carries TRBV28 and TRBJ2-4, with 12 bases lining up with TRBD2. The CDR3 consists of 16 residues. In germline, CDR1 is MDHEN, CDR2 SYDVKM. The V segment lost 5 bases and the J segment 8 bases; nucleotides outside the gene matches: 10. The CDR3 DNA reads TGTGCCAGCAGTCCTCAGGCTAGCGGGAGGGTGGACATTCAGTACTTC. It codes for CASSPQASGRVDIQYF. The full variable domain, in which reference TRBV28 and TRBJ2-4 provide the parts outside the CDR3, is DVKVTQSSRYLVKRTGEKVFLECVQDMDHENMFWYRQDPGLGLRLIYFSYDVKMKEKGDIPEGYSVSREKKERFSLILESASTNQTSMYLCASSPQASGRVDIQYFGAGTRLSVL.

The chain joins TRBV10-3 to TRBJ2-1; 11 nucleotides match TRBD1. With V trimmed by 3 bases and J by 2 bases, 6 bases remained unmatched. This CDR3 is built from 17 residues. The germline CDR1 and CDR2 sequences are ENHRY and SYGVKD. CDR3 sequence: CAISDFQGQGAYNEQFF. In nucleotides, the CDR3 is TGTGCCATCAGTGACTTCCAGGGACAGGGGGCCTACAATGAGCAGTTCTTC.

The chain has TRBV9 and TRBJ1-2, with 7 bases aligning to TRBD1. This CDR3 has 14 amino acids. The trim removed 0 bases at V and 8 bases at J, leaving 7 bases unmatched. The V gene's germline CDR1 is SGDLS and CDR2 YYNGEE. CDR3 nucleotide sequence: TGTGCCAGCAGCGTAGCGGCACAGGGGACCGGCTACACCTTC. It encodes CASSVAAQGTGYTF. Full variable domain (missing parts from reference TRBV9 and TRBJ1-2): DSGVTQTPKHLITATGQRVTLRCSPRSGDLSVYWYQQSLDQGLQFLIQYYNGEERAKGNILERFSAQQFPDLHSELNLSSLELGDSALYFCASSVAAQGTGYTFGSGTRLTVV.

J is TRBJ2-1 and V is TRBV12-5, with no clear D. The CDR3 loop spans 14 amino acids. Deletions cut 1 base from V and 0 bases from J, with 4 bases between. Per germline, CDR1 LGHNT and CDR2 FRNRAP. CDR3 bases: TGTGCTAGTGGTTTGGGGAGCTCCTACAATGAGCAGTTCTTC. Its translation is CASGLGSSYNEQFF.

The chain combines TRBV20-1 with TRBJ2-1, with D uncertain. Germline V gives CDR1 DFQATT, CDR2 SNEGSKA (reference sequence). CDR3 length: 11 residues. V dropped 1 base and J dropped 9 bases, with 7 bases sitting between them. CDR3 in DNA: TGCAGTGCTAGAGTTACAGTTGAGCAGTTCTTC. This encodes CSARVTVEQFF.

The genes are TRBV28 and TRBJ2-5; TRBD2 agrees at 9 bases. The CDR3 has 14 amino acids. The V segment lost 6 bases and the J segment 3 bases; nucleotides outside the gene matches: 5. CDR1 and CDR2 from the germline V gene are MDHEN and SYDVKM. Written as DNA, the CDR3 is TGTGCCAGCAGACCTCGGACTAGCGAAGAGACCCAGTACTTC. Its translation: CASRPRTSEETQYF.

Within the sample, this clone is medium-sized. This chain uses TRBV7-9 with TRBJ2-1; D is ambiguous. V was trimmed by 5 bases and J by 0 bases, leaving 11 bases between them. This CDR3 has 15 residues. Germline CDR1 reads SEHNR; CDR2 reads FQNEAQ (reference sequence). DNA of the CDR3: TGTGCCAGCAGCCCTCCTGATGCCTCCTACAATGAGCAGTTCTTC. Translation: CASSPPDASYNEQFF.

CDR3 DNA: TGTGCCAGCAGCCAAGAAGGGACAGCCTCTGGAAACACCATATATTTT. It codes for CASSQEGTASGNTIYF. The chain recombines TRBV4-2 with TRBJ1-3, with 7 bases matching TRBD1. The germline gives CDR1 LGHNA, CDR2 YNFKEQ. Trimming cost V 0 bases and J 0 bases; bases outside gene matches: 2. CDR3 length: 16 amino acids.

V gene TRBV28 combines with J gene TRBJ2-5; a possible D gene is TRBD2 (6 bases). CDR1 is MDHEN, CDR2 SYDVKM, per germline. CDR3 size: 13 residues. V gave up 4 bases and J gave up 7 bases, with 13 bases separating them. CDR3 amino acids: CASSSGDRRTQYF. For the CDR3, the DNA is TGTGCCAGCAGTTCGGGAGACCGGAGGACCCAGTACTTC.

The chain recombines TRBV28 with TRBJ2-2; the D gene is possibly TRBD2 (5 bases). Germline values: CDR1 MDHEN, CDR2 SYDVKM. Trimming removed 3 bases at V and 6 bases at J, with 5 bases between. This CDR3 has 12 amino acids. The CDR3 spells CASSLRAGELFF. In DNA, the CDR3 is TGTGCCAGCAGTTTGAGGGCCGGGGAGCTGTTTTTT.

This chain uses TRBV5-1 with TRBJ2-3; 9 nucleotides agree with TRBD2. Trimming took 1 base from V and 0 from J; bases not matched to a gene: 6. The CDR3 is 17 amino acids. CDR1 and CDR2 (germline): SGHRS, YFSETQ. The CDR3 protein is CASSLIAGATSTDTQYF. The CDR3 region has the DNA TGCGCCAGCAGCTTGATAGCGGGGGCGACTAGCACAGATACGCAGTATTTT.

In DNA, the CDR3 is TGTGCCAGCAGCCGGGACACTTACAATGAGCAGTTCTTC. Translation gives CASSRDTYNEQFF. V usage is TRBV5-4 and J usage is TRBJ2-1; weak D call: TRBD1 (6 bases). The CDR3 is made up of 13 amino acids. Germline V lookup: CDR1 SGHNT, CDR2 YYREEE (reference sequence). Trimming stripped 4 bases from V and 4 bases from J, with 9 bases between.

The chain links TRBV7-6 to TRBJ2-5; 7 bases line up with TRBD2. With 1 base clipped from V and 4 bases from J, the junction kept 3 bases outside the gene matches. The germline V gene has CDR1 SGHVS and CDR2 FNYEAQ. The length of the CDR3 is 14 residues. CDR3 in amino acids: CASSLGTGGETQYF. The CDR3 DNA reads as TGTGCCAGCAGCTTAGGCACGGGAGGAGAGACCCAGTACTTC.

This clone has only a few counts. V is TRBV18 and J is TRBJ1-5; D remains ambiguous. The V gene's germline CDR1 is KGHSH and CDR2 LQKENI. Trimming removed 4 bases from V and 6 bases from J, with 13 bases in between. The CDR3 contains 14 residues. The DNA of the CDR3 is TGTGCCAGCTCACAAGCCGGGAGTGGTCAGCCCCAGCATTTT. Translating it yields CASSQAGSGQPQHF.

The chain uses TRBV5-1 and TRBJ2-7; D not resolved. The germline V gene has CDR1 SGHRS and CDR2 YFSETQ. This CDR3 comprises 14 residues. V gave up 0 bases and J gave up 3 bases, with 10 bases separating them. The CDR3 DNA reads TGCGCCAGCAGCTTGGGACAAAGCTTCTACGAGCAGTACTTC. It specifies CASSLGQSFYEQYF.

V and J are TRBV7-2 and TRBJ1-3; 7 bases line up with TRBD1. The germline gives CDR1 SGHTA, CDR2 FQGNSA. The J segment lost 6 bases and the V segment lost 5 bases, leaving 13 bases of the junction unmatched. This CDR3 has 16 amino acids. This CDR3 is CASSRRGDRVTNTIYF. The CDR3 coding sequence is TGTGCCAGCAGCAGGCGTGGAGACAGGGTGACAAACACCATATATTTT.

The chain uses TRBV5-1 and TRBJ2-3; 8 positions agree with TRBD2. V lost 1 base to trimming and J lost 3 bases; unmatched junction nucleotides: 7. The CDR3 runs 16 residues. The germline V gene encodes CDR1 SGHRS and CDR2 YFSETQ. This chain's CDR3 is CASSLFSSGDTDTQYF. The CDR3 DNA reads as TGCGCCAGCAGCTTGTTTAGTAGCGGGGATACAGATACGCAGTATTTT.

V gene TRBV5-1 combines with J gene TRBJ1-5; the D is unclear. The CDR3 spans 15 residues. Deletions cut 4 bases from V and 0 bases from J, with 11 bases between. Germline CDR1 reads SGHRS; CDR2 reads YFSETQ. The CDR3 reads CASSPGHNSNQPQHF. The CDR3 DNA reads as TGCGCCAGCAGCCCTGGGCATAATAGCAATCAGCCCCAGCATTTT.

This rearrangement joins TRBV7-2 to TRBJ1-4, with D hard to call. V gave up 1 base and J gave up 7 bases, with 13 bases separating them. Germline V gene sequence: CDR1 SGHTA, CDR2 FQGNSA. The CDR3 covers 15 residues. In nucleotides, the CDR3 is TGTGCCAGCAGCTTAGAGGTCAACCTTCGTGAAAAACTGTTTTTT. It translates to CASSLEVNLREKLFF. Looking up the rest from reference TRBV7-2 and TRBJ1-4 gives the full variable domain: GAGVSQSPSNKVTEKGKDVELRCDPISGHTALYWYRQSLGQGLEFLIYFQGNSAPDKSGLPSDRFSAERTGGSVSTLTIQRTQQEDSAVYLCASSLEVNLREKLFFGSGTQLSVL.

This chain joins TRBV9 and TRBJ2-3, with 9 bases identical to TRBD1. Germline CDR1 and CDR2: SGDLS and YYNGEE. The J segment lost 0 bases and the V segment lost 2 bases, leaving 22 bases of the junction unmatched. The CDR3 has 22 residues. The CDR3 DNA follows: TGTGCCAGCAGCGTGTCGCTCCCTCATCGACAGGGGGAAGTGTCAAGCACAGATACGCAGTATTTT. Protein product: CASSVSLPHRQGEVSSTDTQYF. Looking up the rest from reference TRBV9 and TRBJ2-3 gives the full variable domain: DSGVTQTPKHLITATGQRVTLRCSPRSGDLSVYWYQQSLDQGLQFLIQYYNGEERAKGNILERFSAQQFPDLHSELNLSSLELGDSALYFCASSVSLPHRQGEVSSTDTQYFGPGTRLTVL.

The chain joins TRBV25-1 to TRBJ2-1; D may match TRBD1 or TRBD2 (5 bases each). The CDR3 has 16 residues. V was cut by 4 bases and J by 4 bases, with 17 bases left in between. From germline, CDR1 is MGHDK and CDR2 SYGVNS. The CDR3 region has the DNA TGTGCCAGCAGTGTCCCCCCCAGGGAGCCTTACAATGAGCAGTTCTTC. This codes for CASSVPPREPYNEQFF.

The DNA for the CDR3 is TGTGCCAGCAGCCAAGCCCTCCGGGACGAAGAGACTGGAAACACCATATATTTT. The encoded protein is CASSQALRDEETGNTIYF. J is TRBJ1-3 and V is TRBV4-2, with a tentative D call TRBD1 (5 bases). Between the trimmed V and J ends, which lost 1 base and 2 bases, there was a span of 18 bases. The CDR3 has 18 amino acids. Germline V CDR1 and CDR2: LGHNA, YNFKEQ.

This clone has a handful of counts. The rearrangement links TRBV19 to TRBJ2-3; TRBD2 matches 12 bases. CDR3 length: 17 amino acids. Germline CDR1 LNHDA, CDR2 SQIVND (reference sequence). The V segment lost 5 bases and the J segment 6 bases; nucleotides outside the gene matches: 12. CDR3 nucleotides: TGTGCCAGTAGTTCCCCCGCTAGCGGGAGGGCCTCCGATACGCAGTATTTT. This gives the protein CASSSPASGRASDTQYF.

The chain carries TRBV5-1 and TRBJ2-1; maybe TRBD1 (6 bases). Trimming removed 0 bases from V and 4 bases from J, with 17 bases in between. The germline CDR1 and CDR2 sequences are SGHRS and YFSETQ. This CDR3 is 17 amino acids long. Here the CDR3 DNA reads TGCGCCAGCAGCTTGGGAACCGGACAGCTTAGATACAATGAGCAGTTCTTC. Its translation: CASSLGTGQLRYNEQFF.

CDR3 protein: CASSAQGGTEAFF. The CDR3 DNA reads as TGTGCCAGCAGCGCCCAGGGCGGCACTGAAGCTTTCTTT. The chain joins TRBV7-8 to TRBJ1-1; a possible D gene is TRBD1 (5 bases). CDR3 length: 13 amino acids. With 5 bases removed from V and 4 bases from J, the gap between germline ends came to 11 bases. CDR1 and CDR2 (germline): SGHVS, FQNEAQ.

The chain uses TRBV19 and TRBJ1-4; possible D gene TRBD1, 5 bases. CDR3 length: 13 amino acids. Trimming removed 5 bases from V and 5 bases from J, with 9 bases in between. Per germline, CDR1 LNHDA and CDR2 SQIVND (reference sequence). CDR3: CASSDRFNEKLFF. CDR3 nucleotide sequence: TGTGCCAGTAGTGACAGATTCAATGAAAAACTGTTTTTT.

This clone was seen only once. V and J are TRBV19 and TRBJ1-5; TRBD1 matches 10 bases. The CDR3 runs 16 residues. CDR1 is LNHDA, CDR2 SQIVND, per germline (reference sequence). J lost 7 bases, V lost 6 bases, and 12 bases had no gene match. CDR3 DNA sequence: TGTGCCAGTAGCACGACAGGGGGCGTGGGAAGGCAGCCCCAGCATTTT. This translates into CASSTTGGVGRQPQHF.